A single sample gave rise to the 24 T cell receptor beta chains below, sequenced in a study of blood T cell repertoires in COVID-19. The assay was immunoSEQ multiplex PCR, and TCRdb's table has in-frame clones only and misses some. The sample has about 50,000 clones; 90% are singletons. The specimen sequenced was peripheral blood. The origin of the receptors is a woman older than 75 with acute or convalescent COVID-19.

V gene TRBV14 combines with J gene TRBJ2-5; D gene ambiguous. V shed 3 bases and J shed 1 base, with 3 bases lying between them. This CDR3 region has 12 residues. Germline-derived CDR1 and CDR2 are SGHDN and FVKESK. The CDR3 coding sequence is TGTGCCAGCAGCCAGCGCCAAGAGACCCAGTACTTC. This sequence encodes CASSQRQETQYF. Full variable domain (rest looked up from reference TRBV14 and TRBJ2-5): EAGVTQFPSHSVIEKGQTVTLRCDPISGHDNLYWYRRVMGKEIKFLLHFVKESKQDESGMPNNRFLAERTGGTYSTLKVQPAELEDSGVYFCASSQRQETQYFGPGTRLLVL.

The rearrangement joins TRBV30 to TRBJ1-5, with 10 nucleotides matching TRBD1. The CDR3 covers 14 residues. Per germline, CDR1 GTSNPN and CDR2 SVGIG (reference sequence). The J segment lost 2 bases and the V segment lost 4 bases, leaving 2 bases of the junction unmatched. The CDR3 DNA reads as TGTGCCTGGACCGGGACAGGGGGCAATCAGCCCCAGCATTTT. Its protein is CAWTGTGGNQPQHF.

The J gene is TRBJ2-4, the V gene TRBV6-2 or TRBV6-3; D unresolved. Between the trimmed V and J ends, which lost 0 bases and 0 bases, there was a span of 9 bases. Per the germline V gene, CDR1 is MNHEY and CDR2 is SVGEGT. This CDR3 is built from 16 residues. The CDR3 nucleotides read TGTGCCAGCAGTTACTCCGAGAGATTAGCCAAAAACATTCAGTACTTC. Its protein product is CASSYSERLAKNIQYF.

The chain uses TRBV29-1 and TRBJ1-2; D gene uncertain. The CDR3 is 11 residues long. V was cut by 2 bases and J by 4 bases, with 5 bases left in between. The germline gives CDR1 SQVTM, CDR2 ANQGSEA. Here the CDR3 reads CSVERGYGYTF. The DNA of the CDR3 is TGCAGCGTTGAACGGGGCTATGGCTACACCTTC.

This clone was recorded once. The V and J genes are TRBV18 and TRBJ1-6, with D uncertain. Germline CDR1 KGHSH, CDR2 LQKENI. CDR3 length: 14 amino acids. V was clipped by 3 bases and J by 6 bases, with 9 bases between them. DNA for the CDR3: TGTGCCAGCTCACCGGCCGGGGTTAATTCACCCCTCCACTTT. As protein: CASSPAGVNSPLHF.

This clone was counted once. The rearrangement joins TRBV6-5 to TRBJ2-7; D is possibly TRBD1 (5 bases). This CDR3 has 15 residues. Per germline, CDR1 MNHEY and CDR2 SVGAGI. The V gene lost 0 bases and the J gene lost 3 bases, with 12 bases spanning the gap. The DNA of the CDR3 is TGTGCCAGCAGTTACTCGGTTTCAGGGTTCTACGAGCAGTACTTC. Translated: CASSYSVSGFYEQYF.

This clone has just one count. The chain recombines TRBV6-2 or TRBV6-3 with TRBJ1-2; D unclear. The CDR3 sequence is 15 residues long. V was clipped by 1 base and J by 4 bases, with 13 bases between them. Per germline, CDR1 MNHEY and CDR2 SVGEGT. The CDR3 spells CASSYFQRSSYGYTF. The CDR3 bases are TGTGCCAGCAGTTACTTTCAGAGGAGCAGCTATGGCTACACCTTC.

The V call is TRBV24-1, the J call TRBJ2-7; TRBD1 matches 8 bases. The CDR3 length is 13 residues. Germline CDR1 and CDR2: KGHDR and SFDVKD. Trimming took 5 bases from V and 4 from J; bases not matched to a gene: 3. The CDR3: CATSGTGGYEQYF. In nucleotides, the CDR3 is TGTGCCACCAGTGGAACAGGGGGGTACGAGCAGTACTTC.

The chain links TRBV6-1 to TRBJ1-2, with a possible D match to TRBD1 (5 bases). This CDR3 is 15 amino acids long. Per germline, CDR1 MNHNS and CDR2 SASEGT. The V end was cut by 2 bases, the J end by 8 bases, with 18 bases between. CDR3 sequence: CASSESGRGARGYTF. Here the CDR3 DNA reads TGTGCCAGCAGTGAAAGCGGGAGGGGCGCAAGGGGCTACACCTTC.

This sequence joins TRBV7-3 and TRBJ2-3; D not resolved. This CDR3 has 12 amino acids. CDR1 is SGHTA, CDR2 FQGTGA, per germline. Trimming pared 4 bases from V and 0 bases from J, leaving 2 bases between. The CDR3 is CASSSSTDTQYF. In DNA, the CDR3 is TGTGCCAGCAGCTCTAGCACAGATACGCAGTATTTT.

This chain joins TRBV19 and TRBJ2-1; TRBD1 matches at 11 bases. Unmatched junction bases numbered 5, after V lost 2 bases and J lost 5 bases. Germline CDR1 is LNHDA and CDR2 is SQIVND (reference sequence). The CDR3 sequence is 16 residues long. CDR3 coding DNA: TGTGCCAGTAGTATAAGGACAGGGGGCCGGAACAATGAGCAGTTCTTC. Residues: CASSIRTGGRNNEQFF.

The chain joins TRBV7-2 to TRBJ1-3, with a tentative D call TRBD1 (5 bases). CDR1 is SGHTA, CDR2 FQGNSA, per germline. Trimming removed 5 bases at V and 0 bases at J, with 17 bases between. The CDR3 contains 17 residues. CDR3 amino acids: CASSRWGDSSSGNTIYF. The CDR3 nucleotides read TGTGCCAGCAGCAGATGGGGGGACTCCAGCTCTGGAAACACCATATATTTT.

This chain uses TRBV11-3 with TRBJ2-1; TRBD1 is a possible D gene (6 bases). V was trimmed by 8 bases and J by 10 bases, leaving 21 bases between them. The CDR3 contains 14 residues. CDR1 is SGHNT, CDR2 YENEEA, per germline. The CDR3 protein is CASGAWPGAPEQFF. Here the CDR3 DNA reads TGTGCCAGCGGAGCTTGGCCAGGGGCCCCCGAGCAGTTCTTC.

CDR3 in amino acids: CASSERHPGGDEQYF. CDR3 DNA sequence: TGTGCCAGCAGTGAACGGCATCCGGGAGGCGACGAGCAGTACTTC. V and J are TRBV6-1 and TRBJ2-7; 7 positions match TRBD2. Germline CDR1 is MNHNS and CDR2 is SASEGT. Trimming took 2 bases from V and 5 from J; bases not matched to a gene: 9. This CDR3 is built from 15 residues.

This clone was picked up one time. The V gene is TRBV4-1, the J gene TRBJ1-5; 11 nucleotides agree with TRBD1. CDR3 size: 16 residues. The germline CDR1 and CDR2 sequences are MGHRA and YSYEKL. With 3 bases clipped from V and 6 bases from J, the junction kept 7 bases outside the gene matches. CDR3 protein: CASSQAGTGGRQPQHF. CDR3 nucleotides: TGCGCCAGCAGCCAGGCCGGGACAGGGGGGCGTCAGCCCCAGCATTTT.

The chain uses TRBV5-1 and TRBJ2-1; 8 nucleotides agree with TRBD2. The V gene end was trimmed by 0 bases and the J gene end by 8 bases; junction bases not matched to a gene: 19. The CDR3 loop spans 19 amino acids. From germline, CDR1 is SGHRS and CDR2 YFSETQ. The CDR3 DNA follows: TGCGCCAGCAGCTTGGCCACCCGGTCGGGCCTAGCGGGTACGGATGAGCAGTTCTTC. This translates into CASSLATRSGLAGTDEQFF. Looking up the rest from reference TRBV5-1 and TRBJ2-1 gives the full variable domain: KAGVTQTPRYLIKTRGQQVTLSCSPISGHRSVSWYQQTPGQGLQFLFEYFSETQRNKGNFPGRFSGRQFSNSRSEMNVSTLELGDSALYLCASSLATRSGLAGTDEQFFGPGTRLTVL.

A word on this clone: The sample holds other DNA sequences that translate to the same CDR3. V and J are TRBV7-9 and TRBJ1-1; tentative D call: TRBD1 (6 bases). Per germline, CDR1 SEHNR and CDR2 FQNEAQ (reference sequence). The CDR3 loop spans 13 amino acids. V lost 1 base and J lost 3, with 6 bases in between. In DNA, the CDR3 is TGTGCCAGCAGCTTAGACAGGGACACTGAAGCTTTCTTT. It is translated as CASSLDRDTEAFF.

The J gene is TRBJ2-1, the V gene TRBV6-6, with 10 nucleotides matching TRBD2. Germline CDR1 and CDR2: MNHNY and SVGAGI (reference sequence). V was pared by 2 bases and J by 3 bases, with 4 bases of the junction left unmatched. The length of the CDR3 is 16 residues. The CDR3 nucleotides are TGTGCCAGCAGTTACCCTAGCGGGAGTAGCTACAATGAGCAGTTCTTC. Its protein product is CASSYPSGSSYNEQFF.

The chain combines TRBV5-8 with TRBJ1-4; tentatively, D is TRBD1 (6 bases). Trimming cost V 4 bases and J 8 bases, with 15 bases left between them. There are 14 residues in the CDR3. The germline CDR1 and CDR2 sequences are SGHTS and YDEGEE. CDR3 amino acids: CASSIQGGEEKLFF. The CDR3 nucleotides read TGTGCCAGCAGCATACAGGGTGGGGAAGAAAAACTGTTTTTT.

V usage is TRBV6-4 and J usage is TRBJ1-1; D is perhaps TRBD1 (6 bases). V dropped 0 bases and J dropped 6 bases, with 17 bases sitting between them. CDR3 length equals 16 residues. Germline loops: CDR1 MRHNA, CDR2 SNTAGT. DNA for the CDR3: TGTGCCAGCAGTGACTCATGGGGGCGCGAGGGGGCTGAAGCTTTCTTT. It yields the protein CASSDSWGREGAEAFF.

This clone occurred once. The chain joins TRBV14 to TRBJ1-4, with D perhaps matching TRBD1 (5 bases). Germline CDR1 and CDR2: SGHDN and FVKESK. The ends were cut back, 4 bases at V and 7 bases at J, with 13 bases in the middle. The CDR3 has 14 residues. CDR3 in amino acids: CASSPGWGGEKLFF. The CDR3 DNA sequence: TGTGCCAGCAGCCCCGGGTGGGGCGGTGAAAAACTGTTTTTT.

The chain couples TRBV7-2 to TRBJ2-1; tentative D call: TRBD2 (5 bases). CDR3 length: 13 residues. Germline V lookup: CDR1 SGHTA, CDR2 FQGNSA. Trimming left V 4 bases short and J 8 bases short, with 12 bases between. In DNA form, the CDR3 reads TGTGCCAGCAGCTACGCGGGCCAAGATGAGCAGTTCTTC. It translates to CASSYAGQDEQFF.

The J gene is TRBJ2-7, the V gene TRBV5-1, with D perhaps matching TRBD1 (6 bases). Per the germline V gene, CDR1 is SGHRS and CDR2 is YFSETQ. The CDR3 contains 15 residues. Trimming removed 1 base at V and 5 bases at J, with 16 bases between. Written as DNA, the CDR3 is TGCGCCAGCAGCTTGTCAACAGGGAACGGGAACGAGCAGTACTTC. Amino acid sequence: CASSLSTGNGNEQYF. Filled out from reference TRBV5-1 and TRBJ2-7, the complete variable domain reads KAGVTQTPRYLIKTRGQQVTLSCSPISGHRSVSWYQQTPGQGLQFLFEYFSETQRNKGNFPGRFSGRQFSNSRSEMNVSTLELGDSALYLCASSLSTGNGNEQYFGPGTRLTVT.

The J gene is TRBJ2-1, the V gene TRBV12-5; TRBD1 agrees at 9 bases. The length of the CDR3 is 15 residues. Germline loops: CDR1 LGHNT, CDR2 FRNRAP. Trimming took 6 bases from V and 6 from J; bases not matched to a gene: 9. CDR3 nucleotides: TGTGCTAGTGGAGAGGACAGGGGATGGGTCAATGAGCAGTTCTTC. It is translated as CASGEDRGWVNEQFF.